These 9 T cell receptor beta chains originate from one sample sequenced in a study of OX40 agonist ivuxolimab in advanced cancers. Preparation of the library involved the immunoSEQ multiplex PCR assay. Sourced from immuneACCESS, this table was stored by TCRdb with only in-frame sequences that have V and J called. A share of the clones is absent; for the studies checked, an unresolved V gene accounts for under half, and the remainder has no known explanation. This sample is represented by about 93,000 clones; 90% to 95% of them were singletons. The top ten clonotypes cover 2% to 3% of the sample. The sequencing here drew on CD4+ or CD8+ T cells sorted from blood, taken in a trial of the OX40 agonist ivuxolimab. These receptors originate from an adult with an advanced solid tumor such as melanoma, head and neck, liver or kidney cancer.

This clone has just one count. The V call is TRBV6-1, the J call TRBJ2-7; tentative D call: TRBD2 (5 bases). CDR1 is MNHNS and CDR2 is SASEGT in the germline V gene. The V gene lost 3 bases and the J gene lost 0 bases, with 9 bases spanning the gap. The CDR3 sequence is 14 residues long. The chain's CDR3 is CASSEDSDSYEQYF. Written as DNA, the CDR3 is TGTGCCAGCAGTGAGGATAGCGACTCCTACGAGCAGTACTTC.

V usage is TRBV29-1 and J usage is TRBJ2-1; D ambiguous. Trimming left V 0 bases short and J 7 bases short, with 7 bases between. The CDR3 runs 12 residues. Germline CDR1 reads SQVTM; CDR2 reads ANQGSEA. The CDR3: CSVEEGENEQFF. CDR3 coding DNA: TGCAGCGTTGAAGAAGGTGAGAATGAGCAGTTCTTC.

This chain joins TRBV20-1 and TRBJ1-2; D is undetermined. CDR3 length: 11 amino acids. V was trimmed by 4 bases and J by 3 bases, leaving 6 bases between them. Looked up from germline, CDR1 is DFQATT and CDR2 is SNEGSKA (reference sequence). The CDR3 DNA reads as TGCAGTGCTACCCTTGACTATGGCTACACCTTC. Protein product: CSATLDYGYTF.

Only a few counts were recorded for this clone. For the CDR3, the DNA is TGCAGCGGACAGGGGGCGCGAAATGAGCAGTTCTTC. It encodes CSGQGARNEQFF. V usage is TRBV29-1 and J usage is TRBJ2-1; 10 positions match TRBD1. Germline V gene lookup returns CDR1 SQVTM and CDR2 ANQGSEA. The CDR3 contains 12 residues. J gave up 7 bases and V 7 bases, and 4 bases lay outside the gene matches.

The V call is TRBV27, the J call TRBJ1-1; possible D gene TRBD1, 6 bases. V lost 5 bases, J lost 0 bases, and 13 bases lay in between. Germline lookup yields CDR1 MNHEY and CDR2 SMNVEV (reference sequence). The CDR3 has 15 amino acids. In DNA form, the CDR3 reads TGTGCCAGCAGTCGTCCGGGACACTTGAACACTGAAGCTTTCTTT. Its translation is CASSRPGHLNTEAFF.

The chain carries TRBV7-9 and TRBJ2-3; D gene unclear. V gave up 5 bases and J gave up 2 bases, with 8 bases separating them. CDR3 size: 13 residues. From germline, CDR1 is SEHNR and CDR2 FQNEAQ (reference sequence). The CDR3 reads CASSLLTTDTQYF. The CDR3 region has the DNA TGTGCCAGCAGCCTATTAACCACAGATACGCAGTATTTT.

The rearrangement joins TRBV28 to TRBJ1-5, with D uncertain. This CDR3 region has 13 residues. Germline lookup yields CDR1 MDHEN and CDR2 SYDVKM. Trimming left V 7 bases short and J 2 bases short, with 9 bases between. This chain's CDR3 is CASTHRGNQPQHF. The CDR3 DNA follows: TGTGCCAGCACACATAGGGGCAATCAGCCCCAGCATTTT.

J is TRBJ1-2 and V is TRBV4-1, with D possibly matching TRBD1 (5 bases). The germline V and J ends were trimmed by 3 bases and 4 bases, with 18 bases remaining between them. Germline CDR1 and CDR2: MGHRA and YSYEKL. CDR3 length equals 16 residues. CDR3 residues: CASSHPSTVYGYGYTF. In DNA, the CDR3 is TGCGCCAGCAGCCACCCCTCGACAGTCTACGGCTATGGCTACACCTTC.

The chain has TRBV29-1 and TRBJ1-1, with a weak D call TRBD1 (6 bases). CDR3 length: 13 amino acids. Germline CDR1 and CDR2: SQVTM and ANQGSEA. V was cut by 3 bases and J by 4 bases, with 12 bases left in between. The chain's CDR3 is CSVEGGRATEAFF. For the CDR3, the DNA is TGCAGCGTTGAGGGGGGGCGCGCCACTGAAGCTTTCTTT.